This TCR beta chain was obtained from a study of cytomegalovirus exposure and HLA in healthy donors (TCRdb year 2017). About the full investigation: According to an earlier analysis of 450 to 650 of the donors, roughly 180 million T cells yielded roughly 110 million unique TCR beta sequences and about 300 Gb of sequence data. A later genetic analysis took genome-wide SNP genotypes for about 55% of the 666 donors and used that subset as a discovery cohort. Among the approximately 400 genotyped donors, around 81% belonged to the genetic ancestry cluster associated with self-reported Caucasian donors. Along with the roughly 710-subject first cohort, a separate validation cohort of about 110 different subjects was used. Among some 400 genotyped donors of the cohort, an average of around 240,000 unique TCR beta nucleotide sequences were sequenced per donor, roughly 18% of them non-productive. Donor age, sex, ethnicity and CMV serostatus were compiled alongside the repertoire data. Roughly 5 DR-DQ haplotypes were treated as single units for association and clustering because of strong linkage in the cohort. Rather than using new phenotypic data, the later analysis identified candidate immune exposures from TCR beta sequences and from how often those sequences occurred across donors. HLA typing included class I and class II loci at four-digit resolution. Every discovery cohort repertoire had been produced on one sequencing platform. Typing coverage varied by locus: roughly 620-630 donors for A, B, C, DRB1 and DQB1; approximately 500 for DQA1; around 610 for DPA1; approximately 490 for DPB1. Using immunosequencing, the study profiled T cell repertoires from around 680 subjects and related those repertoires to cytomegalovirus serostatus. An early release covering roughly 640 HLA-typed donors comprised 300 to 350 gigabases of sequencing data and 85 million to 100 million unique TCR sequences. The aim of the study was to test whether cataloging public T cell receptors could identify signatures of past pathogen exposure. An earlier analysis of several hundred of the donors used high-throughput TCR beta sequencing to judge whether each TCR beta V gene segment behaved as functional or pseudogenic. To predict cytomegalovirus infection status, the study combined high-throughput TCR immunosequencing, statistical association of individual TCRs with disease status, and machine learning. A later analysis re-analyzed previously published TCR beta repertoires from about 600 donors and added high-resolution HLA genotyping to study TCR occurrence patterns. General findings and caveats noted by the study authors: A later analysis found that TCR association rates varied across HLA loci, with DRB1 alleles showing the most associated TCRs and HLA-C alleles the fewest. Because counts were too low, 15 or so rarely observed V segments, including chromosome 9 orphons, were excluded from the earlier analysis of 587 of the donors. Because HLA typing was missing for some donors at each locus, association tests included only the typed subset. While some public TCRs were present in many individuals, most TCR sequences turned up only very rarely across donors. The study listed 150 to 200 TCR beta chains as associated with cytomegalovirus. The sequencing pipeline was judged likely to have produced a cluster of highly shared sequence variants as a technical artifact. A later genetic analysis reported fewer N-insertions in productive TCRs among donors in an Asian-associated ancestry cluster than the roughly 650-donor mean. Presence/absence analyses assumed roughly uniform sequencing depth across donors, an assumption that may not hold. According to the authors, the approach could potentially be generalized to other disease states and immunological phenotypes. A later analysis associated about 17,000 TCR beta sequences with specific HLA alleles at a false discovery rate of 0.05. A later analysis found that most CMV-associated TCR beta chains appeared HLA-restricted, with HLA associations seemingly driven largely by CMV exposure. A later analysis reported that several top co-occurrence clusters appeared linked to parvovirus B19, influenza, CMV and Epstein-Barr virus. In vitro tests confirmed that a few of the cytomegalovirus-associated TCR beta chains recognize cytomegalovirus antigens. This cohort had only TCR beta chains sequenced, and the lack of alpha or paired-chain data limited which features could be detected. Some IMGT-functional V segments, including TRBV6-2 and TRBV6-3, could not be distinguished by the 87-base-pair reads and were therefore excluded. CMV serostatus was the only immune exposure information available for the cohort. An association between a missense DCLRE1C variant and V-gene and J-gene trimming of TCR beta chains was found in a later genetic analysis and replicated in an independent cohort. Strong co-occurrence of HLA alleles, especially DR and DQ, made assigning TCR associations to individual alleles difficult. Linkage disequilibrium might explain the correlated functional status among segregating V segments, but an unknown experimental factor could not be ruled out. A later analysis found that HLA-associated TCR beta chains were more clonally expanded and had lower generation probabilities than equally common non-associated chains. Cytomegalovirus status was reported to be diagnosed by the classifier with high specificity and sensitivity in both the original and validation cohorts. A further reported finding was that TCR beta sequences accurately predicted the HLA-A and HLA-B alleles for most subjects in the first cohort. In an earlier analysis of some 500 of the donors, most TCR beta V segments were observed in productive rearrangements about 87% or about 30% of the time, broadly matching IMGT annotations.

Concerning this clone itself: No antigen is known for it. No clone much larger than this one lies a single base away; base qualities are absent.

Library method: the immunoSEQ multiplex PCR assay. For the multiplex PCR, a mixture combining 60 forward primers for TCR Vbeta segments and 13 reverse primers for TCR Jbeta segments was used. The CDR3 region of rearranged TCR beta genes was amplified from genomic DNA by a multiplex PCR assay. The Illumina HiSeq System was used to sequence the amplified TCR beta libraries as 87-base-pair reads. Turning to the authors' computational methods: In a later analysis, roughly 80 million unique TCR beta chains were counted across the 500 to 850 repertoires, and roughly 11 million of these chains were shared by at least two donors. To remove PCR and sequencing errors, raw reads were error-corrected and collapsed into unique sequences using a nearest-neighbor algorithm that merged closely related sequences. Alignment of CDR3 sequences to IMGT reference sequences was used to assign V, D and J gene segments. For a sequence to be retained, at least a six-nucleotide match to both a V gene segment and a J gene segment was required. A rearrangement was called productive if the CDR3 had no stop codons and remained in frame with V and J, and every other rearrangement was called non-productive. Following IMGT convention, CDR3 was defined as the stretch from the second conserved V-encoded cysteine to the conserved J-encoded phenylalanine. Sequences without an unambiguous match to a single V gene segment were excluded from the earlier analysis of a few hundred of the donors. In an earlier analysis of roughly 600 of the donors, a V segment was called functional when productive rearrangements were above 56.7%, and segregating when the standard deviation between donors exceeded 5%. A statistical classification framework was built for diagnosing cytomegalovirus status from the catalog of TCR beta chain sequences. In a later analysis, TCR nucleotide sequences were compared against IMGT/GENE-DB human TR gene sequences so that V and J genes could be assigned. The TCRdist pipeline was used in a later analysis to assign CDR3 sequences and most-parsimonious VDJ recombination scenarios. In a later analysis, each TCR beta chain was defined by its CDR3 amino acid sequence together with its V-gene family, and reads lacking a unique V-gene family were excluded. To address suspected cross-contamination and a sequencing artifact, a later analysis removed 592 highly shared, low-generation-probability nucleotide sequences. A later analysis calculated a clonal expansion index for each public chain from normalized within-repertoire ranks of inferred template counts. A later analysis computed generation probabilities with a VDJ recombination model fitted to out-of-frame rearrangements, and checked the results against IGoR. Hypergeometric tests were used in a later analysis to score TCR-TCR, TCR-HLA and TCR-CMV co-occurrence, with a repertoire-size bias correction applied to the TCR pairs. To estimate false discovery rates, a later analysis permuted the HLA or CMV assignments 20 times. In a later analysis, co-occurring TCRs were grouped using DBSCAN, with TCRdist sequence similarity added in when clustering inside HLA-allele-positive subsets. For co-occurrence clustering, repertoires with fewer than 30,000 or more than 120,000 public chains were excluded, along with roughly 5 repertoires with anomalous nucleotide sharing. Entries here come from immuneACCESS through TCRdb and include only in-frame sequences with V and J called. Some clones fail to appear in such tables; in the studies checked, an unresolved V gene covers under half of the shortfall, and the cause of the remainder is unknown. Clone size and V and J calls were adopted from that table, with D and trimming inferred from the DNA. This sample comprises 150,000 to 200,000 clones, around 70% of them detected only once. Clones ranked in the top ten supply about 4.5% of the sample.

Cut back by 1 base and 9 bases, the V and J ends lie 7 bases apart. CDR3 length: 13 amino acids, cysteine to phenylalanine. Of all the DNA, just the CDR3 is kept, 39 bases in frame from base 1. From a lookup of the germline V gene, CDR1 and CDR2 are MGHRA and YSYEKL. The cohort comprised 670 or so healthy bone marrow donors. All cohort members were sampled while nominally healthy, although unrecorded immune exposures were likely present. The donor tested CMV seropositive, placing the donor among the 289 seropositive members of the cohort. A peripheral blood sample was provided by each donor, and peripheral blood mononuclear cells were used for TCR beta sequencing. Genomic DNA extraction from the blood cell samples was performed with the Qiagen DNeasy Blood Extraction Kit.

The sequence is built from TRBV4-1 and TRBJ1-6, with the identity of the D gene unclear. The sequence was obtained from a man aged 18 to 29 in good health and CMV-seropositive. What was sequenced was PBMCs. The CDR3 in this case is CASSQAPGSPLHF. The nucleotide sequence reads TGCGCCAGCAGCCAAGCACCGGGTTCACCCCTCCACTTT.